Listed below are T cell receptor beta chains from one sample, sequenced in a study of blood T cell repertoires in COVID-19. Repertoires were generated with immunoSEQ multiplex PCR, while TCRdb's copy carries only in-frame clones and drops some. The sample includes about 86,000 clones, approximately 78% of them seen just once. Material: peripheral blood. The receptors shown here come from a woman of 80 years or more with acute or convalescent COVID-19. Each CDR3 is given without its conserved first and last residue.

J | V | length | CDR3
TRBJ2-5 | TRBV3-1/TRBV3-2 | 12 | ASRTAGGEETQY
TRBJ2-4 | TRBV7-2 | 10 | ASSLGGGFLD
TRBJ2-7 | TRBV5-4 | 12 | ASSSSGGSYEQY
TRBJ1-5 | TRBV6-5 | 10 | ASSYPSGPQH
TRBJ2-2 | TRBV7-6 | 13 | ASSFYRGGTGELF
TRBJ1-2 | TRBV5-1 | 12 | ASSQNRGIDGYT
TRBJ2-2 | TRBV18 | 11 | ASSLRGIGELF
TRBJ1-3 | TRBV6-6 | 13 | ASSTSGTSGNTIY
TRBJ2-7 | TRBV6-5 | 13 | ASSGVWPQTYEQY
TRBJ1-2 | TRBV9 | 13 | ASTPDGSLGYGYT
TRBJ1-1 | TRBV28 | 13 | ASRFSGQMNTEAF
TRBJ2-1 | TRBV3-1/TRBV3-2 | 15 | ASSQGITGGHYNEQF
TRBJ2-7 | TRBV7-2 | 13 | ASSLTGQGLYEQY
NA | TRBV19 | 13 | ASSVGGGAFNEQF
TRBJ1-3 | TRBV6-5 | 13 | ASRATGSSGNTIY
TRBJ2-5 | TRBV4-2 | 14 | ASSHPGASGEETQY
TRBJ2-7 | TRBV11-2 | 12 | ASSRDRVSYEQY
TRBJ2-7 | TRBV14 | 13 | ASSHPRGGVYEQY
TRBJ1-6 | TRBV7-9 | 15 | ASSNPRGSSYNSPLH
TRBJ1-1 | TRBV7-2 | 13 | ASSPAGIGNTEAF
TRBJ2-7 | TRBV5-4 | 13 | ASSTRTGSPYEQY
TRBJ1-1 | TRBV11-2 | 13 | ASSSPRLGDTEAF
TRBJ2-5 | TRBV3-1/TRBV3-2 | 12 | ASSPHQGSETQY